Listed here is a single T cell receptor beta chain. This clone has a count of ten or more. Its antigen is still unknown. No per-base quality is available; no much larger clone lies one base away. Library prep was done by the immunoSEQ multiplex PCR assay. RNA was extracted from all samples and reverse transcribed into cDNA as template for TCR sequencing. First-strand cDNA was synthesized using SuperScript III with a 2:1 mix of oligo-dT and random hexamers. A synthetic immune receptor repertoire was used to measure amplification bias, and any remaining bias was corrected computationally. Per the original workflow: Raw reads were preprocessed for error removal, and CDR3 was defined according to IMGT conventions as running from the conserved cysteine to phenylalanine. To get clonality, Shannon entropy was normalized by log2 of the number of productive unique TCRs and the result was subtracted from 1. Whether each scalp clone was CD4 or CD8 was inferred by checking scalp TCRbeta sequences against the CD4 and CD8 repertoires from sorted blood. TCRdb carries this immuneACCESS record with in-frame sequences only. Its versions omit some clonotypes, under half of them owing to an unresolved V gene in the studies checked, with the rest unexplained. V and J calls and clone size are those listed in that table; D and trimming were worked out from the DNA. Across this sample there are approximately 99,000 clones, with 59% seen only once. More than 20% of the sample lies in the top ten.

This sample was included in a study of CD8+ T cells in alopecia areata (dated by TCRdb to 2016 to 2019). With regard to the full study: The study used high-throughput TCRbeta sequencing to examine T cell clonal expansion in alopecia areata, in both the C3H/HeJ mouse model and human patients. On the human side, TCRbeta sequencing was run on scalp tissue and on sorted CD4+ and CD8+ peripheral blood T cells from healthy controls and from alopecia areata patients with either patchy or totalis/universalis disease. Clonality in the scalp was compared among normal scalp (n=4), patchy alopecia areata scalp (n=8), and alopecia totalis/universalis scalp (n=8). TCRbeta CDR3 regions were amplified by immunoSEQ multiplex PCR using 35 Vbeta forward and 13 Jbeta reverse primers. RNA was obtained with the PAXgene miRNA kit for fixed scalp, the miRNeasy kit for PBMCs, and the RNeasy kit for mouse skin. Findings and caveats that apply to the study as a whole: Shared TCR sequences between patients were less evident than in mice, which may be partly attributable to HLA diversity in the patient population. Resident alphabeta T cells in normal human skin are also sequenced, complicating scalp TCR repertoire analysis, unlike mouse skin dominated by gammadelta T cells. Compared with normal scalp, lesional scalp had higher clonality and more expanded CD8+ clones, particularly in alopecia totalis/universalis, a pattern that suggests antigenic drive.

PBMCs were isolated by density centrifugation and stained for CD3, CD4 and CD8, after which CD4+ and CD8+ T cells were sorted on a FACSAria. Scalp biopsies and blood samples were provided by unaffected controls. Germline trimming: 2 bases from V, 8 bases from J; junction bases outside gene matches: 4. The CDR3 starts with the cysteine, ends with the phenylalanine, and has 14 residues. The DNA shown is the 42-base CDR3, in frame from base 1. The CDR1 and CDR2 encoded by the germline V gene are SNHLY and FYNNEI. Sequenced material: CD8+ T cells sorted from blood. The rearranged segments are TRBV2 and TRBJ1-4, with TRBD1 identical over 8 junction bases. The receptor was derived from a human donor in good health. CDR3 region: CASSEWQGAEKLFF. The nucleotides read TGTGCCAGCAGTGAATGGCAGGGGGCGGAAAAACTGTTTTTT.